This is a list of T cell receptor beta chains from one sample in a study of blood T cell repertoires in COVID-19. Clones were read by immunoSEQ multiplex PCR, and TCRdb kept only the in-frame ones, dropping some. The profile shows about 90,000 clones, about nine tenths of them singletons. Sequencing used peripheral blood. The receptors were sampled from a man in his fifties with acute or convalescent COVID-19. Each CDR3 is given with its conserved first and last residue. The size of a clone is reported for some rows only, either as once, few or many, or as a class for expanded clones.

len: 14
v_gene: TRBV2
abundance: NA
CDR3aa: CASNGDRFTDTQYF

len: 15
v_gene: TRBV18
abundance: NA
CDR3aa: CASSPTSGRRGEQYF

len: 12
v_gene: TRBV20-1
abundance: NA
CDR3aa: CSASPGNYGYTF

len: 15
v_gene: TRBV5-1
abundance: NA
CDR3aa: CASSLMTGGNTEAFF

len: 13
v_gene: TRBV7-2
abundance: NA
CDR3aa: CASSPDRGEGYTF

len: 14
v_gene: TRBV7-9
abundance: NA
CDR3aa: CASSSWDRGYEQYF

len: 13
v_gene: TRBV19
abundance: NA
CDR3aa: CASSIWDRDEQFF

len: 16
v_gene: TRBV28
abundance: NA
CDR3aa: CASTQGREGLRDTQYF

len: 14
v_gene: TRBV6-2/TRBV6-3
abundance: few
CDR3aa: CASSYWVLVQPQHF

len: 14
v_gene: TRBV5-1
abundance: NA
CDR3aa: CASSGGGGQTLLFF

len: 13
v_gene: TRBV6-5
abundance: NA
CDR3aa: CASSYQDSYQAFF

len: 14
v_gene: TRBV6-5
abundance: NA
CDR3aa: CASKQQTNTGELFF

len: 19
v_gene: TRBV6-2/TRBV6-3
abundance: NA
CDR3aa: CASSYSRDRGYPSNQPQHF

len: 12
v_gene: TRBV6-5
abundance: NA
CDR3aa: CASSSGASPLHF

len: 16
v_gene: TRBV19
abundance: NA
CDR3aa: CASSPGLAGGADTQYF

len: 12
v_gene: TRBV27
abundance: NA
CDR3aa: CARDRENTEAFF

len: 15
v_gene: TRBV7-2
abundance: NA
CDR3aa: CASTRLAGIADTQYF

len: 15
v_gene: TRBV11-2
abundance: NA
CDR3aa: CASSPSGQGGTEAFF

len: 16
v_gene: TRBV30
abundance: NA
CDR3aa: CAWSPKWTGANTEAFF

len: 13
v_gene: TRBV6-6
abundance: NA
CDR3aa: CAILGQNTGELFF

len: 15
v_gene: TRBV18
abundance: NA
CDR3aa: CASSPLTGQTYEQYF

len: 11
v_gene: TRBV20-1
abundance: NA
CDR3aa: CSARADTEAFF

len: 16
v_gene: TRBV19
abundance: NA
CDR3aa: CASSIGGGRRYNEQFF

len: 14
v_gene: TRBV9
abundance: NA
CDR3aa: CASSVASGIETQYF